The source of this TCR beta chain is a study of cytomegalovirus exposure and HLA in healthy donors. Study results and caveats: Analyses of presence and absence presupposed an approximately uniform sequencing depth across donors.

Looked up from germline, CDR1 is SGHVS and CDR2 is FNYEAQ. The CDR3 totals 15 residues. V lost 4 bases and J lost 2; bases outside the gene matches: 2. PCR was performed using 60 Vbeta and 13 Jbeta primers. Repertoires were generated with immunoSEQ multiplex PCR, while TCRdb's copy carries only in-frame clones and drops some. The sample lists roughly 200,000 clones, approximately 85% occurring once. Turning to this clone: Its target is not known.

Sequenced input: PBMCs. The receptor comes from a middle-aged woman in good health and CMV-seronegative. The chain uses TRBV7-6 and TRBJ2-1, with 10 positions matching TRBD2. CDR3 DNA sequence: TGTGCCAGCAGCTCCACTAGCGGGGCCTACAATGAGCAGTTCTTC. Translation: CASSSTSGAYNEQFF.